The sequence of this T cell receptor beta chain was determined in a study of T cell changes during pregnancy in multiple sclerosis. Germline CDR1 and CDR2: SGDLS and YYNGEE. There are 15 residues in the CDR3. Trimming removed 3 bases from V and 0 bases from J, with 12 bases in between. The repertoire was sequenced with immunoSEQ multiplex PCR; TCRdb's copy has only in-frame clones and lacks some. The sample has about 27,000 clones; approximately 91% are singletons. The TCR comes from a female donor with multiple sclerosis, enrolled in a pregnancy study. The sample was CD8+ T cells from peripheral blood mononuclear cells, taken in the second trimester of pregnancy. The chain employs TRBV9 and TRBJ1-1; D gene unclear. The CDR3 DNA reads as TGTGCCAGCAGCGCCCTCGGAGGGATGAACACTGAAGCTTTCTTT. Its protein product is CASSALGGMNTEAFF.